The next 11 T cell receptor beta chains were all read from a single sample in a study of shared clonotypes between healthy human individuals. Profiled with immunoSEQ multiplex PCR; TCRdb holds only in-frame clones, not every one. The data hold millions of clones, with 85% to 95% observed a single time. The specimen was naive CD4+ T cells sorted from blood. Subset noted: CD45RA+ positively selected. Receptors were obtained from a young man in good health.

The chain links TRBV28 to TRBJ1-3, with unresolved D. V was shortened by 8 bases and J by 2 bases, with 13 bases between the two germline ends. Germline V lookup: CDR1 MDHEN, CDR2 SYDVKM. This CDR3 region has 14 residues. In nucleotides, the CDR3 is TGTGCCAGCGGGAGTCCGGGTCCTGGAAACACCATATATTTT. This sequence encodes CASGSPGPGNTIYF. Filled out from reference TRBV28 and TRBJ1-3, the complete variable domain reads DVKVTQSSRYLVKRTGEKVFLECVQDMDHENMFWYRQDPGLGLRLIYFSYDVKMKEKGDIPEGYSVSREKKERFSLILESASTNQTSMYLCASGSPGPGNTIYFGEGSWLTVV.

J is TRBJ2-7 and V is TRBV18, with a tentative D call TRBD2 (6 bases). The CDR3 extends over 13 amino acids. CDR1 and CDR2 (germline): KGHSH, LQKENI. V dropped 5 bases and J dropped 7 bases, with 15 bases sitting between them. The CDR3 reads CASSGGTQGEQYF. CDR3 in DNA: TGTGCCAGCTCAGGGGGGACCCAAGGGGAGCAGTACTTC.

The chain links TRBV27 to TRBJ2-7; no definite D call. V lost 5 bases, J lost 6 bases, and 14 bases lay in between. Per the germline V gene, CDR1 is MNHEY and CDR2 is SMNVEV (reference sequence). The CDR3 runs to 13 residues. Here the CDR3 reads CASSPTPPREQYF. The CDR3 DNA reads TGTGCCAGCAGTCCGACCCCCCCACGCGAGCAGTACTTC.

The chain couples TRBV30 to TRBJ2-5; tentative D call: TRBD2 (5 bases). V was pared by 5 bases and J by 13 bases, with 17 bases between. The CDR3 length is 11 residues. Germline lookup yields CDR1 GTSNPN and CDR2 SVGIG (reference sequence). The CDR3 DNA sequence: TGTGCCTGGTGGACTCCGGGCCGCCCGTACTTC. As protein: CAWWTPGRPYF. Full variable domain (rest looked up from reference TRBV30 and TRBJ2-5): SQTIHQWPATLVQPVGSPLSLECTVEGTSNPNLYWYRQAAGRGLQLLFYSVGIGQISSEVPQNLSASRPQDRQFILSSKKLLLSDSGFYLCAWWTPGRPYFGPGTRLLVL.

The chain carries TRBV7-8 and TRBJ1-1; D remains unclear. V was cut by 4 bases and J by 4 bases, with 16 bases left in between. Per the germline V gene, CDR1 is SGHVS and CDR2 is FQNEAQ. The CDR3 sequence is 15 residues long. DNA for the CDR3: TGTGCCAGCAGCTCCAACATCGTACAAGGCACTGAAGCTTTCTTT. Encoded protein: CASSSNIVQGTEAFF. The variable domain in full, with the rest retrieved from reference TRBV7-8 and TRBJ1-1, is GAGVSQSPRYKVAKRGQDVALRCDPISGHVSLFWYQQALGQGPEFLTYFQNEAQLDKSGLPSDRFFAERPEGSVSTLKIQRTQQEDSAVYLCASSSNIVQGTEAFFGQGTRLTVV.

The J gene is TRBJ1-5, the V gene TRBV5-8; D gene ambiguous. V lost 3 bases to trimming and J lost 4 bases, with 8 bases between them. Germline values: CDR1 SGHTS, CDR2 YDEGEE. The CDR3 has 13 residues. Here the CDR3 DNA reads TGTGCCAGCAGCTCCCGGTGGAATCAGCCCCAGCATTTT. Amino acids: CASSSRWNQPQHF. The whole variable domain, filled in from reference TRBV5-8 and TRBJ1-5, reads EAGVTQSPTHLIKTRGQQATLRCSPISGHTSVYWYQQALGLGLQFLLWYDEGEERNRGNFPPRFSGRQFPNYSSELNVNALELEDSALYLCASSSRWNQPQHFGDGTRLSIL.

The chain is built from TRBV4-3 and TRBJ2-1; 12 bases line up with TRBD2. V lost 0 bases to trimming and J lost 6 bases; unmatched junction nucleotides: 3. The CDR3 loop spans 16 amino acids. Germline lookup yields CDR1 LGHNA and CDR2 YSLEER. As DNA, the CDR3 is TGCGCCAGCAGCCAAGAAGGACTAGCGGGGCTCAATGAGCAGTTCTTC. The encoded protein is CASSQEGLAGLNEQFF.

This clone was recorded only once. The chain carries TRBV9 and TRBJ2-2; 9 bases map to TRBD2. With V trimmed by 2 bases and J by 4 bases, 9 bases remained unmatched. This CDR3 is 17 amino acids long. Germline CDR1 SGDLS, CDR2 YYNGEE. The CDR3 DNA is TGTGCCAGCAGCGTTCTGAGCGGGGGGTCGAGCACCGGGGAGCTGTTTTTT. Amino acid sequence: CASSVLSGGSSTGELFF.

The table lists this clone with a few counts. The same CDR3 arises from other DNA sequences in this sample as well. This sequence joins TRBV5-1 and TRBJ1-1; D is uncertain. The CDR3 has 13 residues. Trimming left V 2 bases short and J 0 bases short, with 5 bases between. CDR1 and CDR2 from the germline V gene are SGHRS and YFSETQ. CDR3 coding DNA: TGCGCCAGCAGCTTAAACATGAACACTGAAGCTTTCTTT. Translation gives CASSLNMNTEAFF. The complete variable domain, with remaining parts taken from reference TRBV5-1 and TRBJ1-1, reads KAGVTQTPRYLIKTRGQQVTLSCSPISGHRSVSWYQQTPGQGLQFLFEYFSETQRNKGNFPGRFSGRQFSNSRSEMNVSTLELGDSALYLCASSLNMNTEAFFGQGTRLTVV.

Note on this clone: Other DNA sequences in this sample translate to the same CDR3. The chain joins TRBV9 to TRBJ2-3, with D possibly being TRBD2 (6 bases). The germline V gene has CDR1 SGDLS and CDR2 YYNGEE. Trimming removed 2 bases at V and 2 bases at J, with 9 bases between. This CDR3 is built from 14 residues. CDR3 sequence (DNA): TGTGCCAGCAGCGTCGGGACTCTCACAGATACGCAGTATTTT. Residues: CASSVGTLTDTQYF.

This chain links TRBV6-5 with TRBJ1-6, with TRBD1 matching 8 bases. The CDR3 is 14 residues long. Per germline, CDR1 MNHEY and CDR2 SVGAGI. J lost 6 bases, V lost 5 bases, and 3 bases had no gene match. Here the CDR3 reads CASSRQGFNSPLHF. The CDR3 DNA reads as TGTGCCAGCAGTAGACAGGGGTTTAATTCACCCCTCCACTTT.